Listed below are T cell receptor beta chains from one sample, sequenced in a study of response to subunit inactivated influenza vaccine. A single record per CDR3 protein comes from TCRdb applying MiXCR to the RT-PCR reads. The data show roughly 700,000 distinct CDR3 sequences, approximately 13% seen once. Material: PBMCs from blood, obtained approximately 15 days before vaccination. The receptors here all came from a man aged 45-65 years who received an inactivated influenza vaccine. The CDR3 runs from the conserved cysteine through the conserved F or W. Each record gives: J gene, D gene, V gene, clone size, CDR3 protein, CDR3 DNA. A D gene is named only where the DNA matches it firmly. Not every row has a clone size; where given, it reads once, few, many or a size class.

J: TRBJ2-4; D: -; V: TRBV13; size: few; CDR3: CASSLSGPNIQYF; DNA: TGTGCCAGCAGCTTATCTGGGCCAAACATTCAGTACTTC
J: TRBJ1-5; D: -; V: TRBV29-1; size: -; CDR3: CSAGRGQPGAYSNQPQHF; DNA: TGCAGCGCTGGCCGAGGACAGCCGGGGGCTTATAGCAATCAGCCCCAGCATTTT
J: TRBJ2-1; D: -; V: TRBV7-9; size: -; CDR3: CASRKDLQGEQFF; DNA: TGTGCCAGCAGAAAAGATCTACAGGGAGAGCAGTTCTTC
J: TRBJ1-4; D: TRBD1; V: TRBV4-2; size: many; CDR3: CASSQPGTGDEKLFF; DNA: TGTGCCAGCAGCCAACCCGGGACAGGGGATGAAAAACTGTTTTTT
J: TRBJ2-2; D: -; V: TRBV20-1; size: few; CDR3: CSALTRNTGELFF; DNA: TGCAGTGCCCTTACACGGAACACCGGGGAGCTGTTTTTT
J: TRBJ2-2; D: TRBD2; V: TRBV20-1; size: few; CDR3: CSARDITSGNTGELFF; DNA: TGCAGTGCTAGAGATATAACTAGCGGTAACACCGGGGAGCTGTTTTTT
J: TRBJ1-5; D: -; V: TRBV5-1; size: few; CDR3: CASSPGQGQPQHF; DNA: TGCGCCAGCAGCCCCGGCCAGGGACAGCCCCAGCATTTT
J: TRBJ2-5; D: -; V: TRBV14; size: -; CDR3: CASSQDPLYQETQYF; DNA: TGTGCCAGCAGCCAAGATCCCCTATATCAAGAGACCCAGTACTTC
J: TRBJ2-2; D: TRBD1; V: TRBV4-3; size: -; CDR3: CASSQDIGRGRTGELFF; DNA: TGCGCCAGCAGCCAAGATATAGGCAGGGGGCGAACCGGGGAGCTGTTTTTT
J: TRBJ1-6; D: -; V: TRBV11-2; size: -; CDR3: CASSLGGVSNSPLHF; DNA: TGTGCCAGCAGCTTAGGCGGGGTTTCTAATTCACCCCTCCACTTT
J: TRBJ2-3; D: TRBD2; V: TRBV29-1; size: few; CDR3: CSVEGTSGRAGDTQYF; DNA: TGCAGCGTTGAAGGGACTAGCGGGAGGGCCGGAGATACGCAGTATTTT
J: TRBJ2-1; D: TRBD2; V: TRBV20-1; size: -; CDR3: CSARWGGLGLAGGHYNEQFF; DNA: TGCAGTGCTAGATGGGGGGGCTTGGGACTAGCGGGAGGGCACTACAATGAGCAGTTCTTC
J: TRBJ2-5; D: -; V: TRBV7-8; size: -; CDR3: CASSLARQAHQETQYF; DNA: TGTGCCAGCAGCTTAGCTCGACAGGCCCATCAAGAGACCCAGTACTTC
J: TRBJ2-1; D: -; V: TRBV7-9; size: many; CDR3: CASSLGGGKSYNEQFF; DNA: TGTGCCAGCAGCTTAGGTGGAGGCAAGTCCTACAATGAGCAGTTCTTC
J: TRBJ1-2; D: TRBD1; V: TRBV7-9; size: -; CDR3: CASPKTGDYGYTF; DNA: TGTGCCAGCCCTAAGACAGGGGATTATGGCTACACCTTC
J: TRBJ2-2; D: -; V: TRBV18; size: few; CDR3: CASSTTASNTGELFF; DNA: TGTGCCAGCTCAACGACAGCTTCGAACACCGGGGAGCTGTTTTTT
J: TRBJ2-3; D: TRBD2; V: TRBV20-1; size: few; CDR3: CAGTSGGRTDTQYF; DNA: TGCGCCGGGACTAGCGGTGGAAGAACAGATACGCAGTATTTT
J: TRBJ2-3; D: TRBD2; V: TRBV11-1; size: many; CDR3: CASSLGLGLAGPVEDTQYF; DNA: TGTGCCAGCAGCTTAGGGTTGGGGCTAGCGGGACCCGTAGAAGATACGCAGTATTTT
J: TRBJ2-7; D: -; V: TRBV11-2; size: few; CDR3: CASSLVGRVGGEQYF; DNA: TGTGCCAGCAGCTTAGTGGGCAGGGTGGGGGGCGAGCAGTACTTC
J: TRBJ2-1; D: TRBD2; V: TRBV20-1; size: -; CDR3: CSAREGRGGREQFF; DNA: TGCAGTGCTAGAGAGGGGAGGGGAGGTCGTGAGCAGTTCTTC
J: TRBJ2-1; D: TRBD2; V: TRBV29-1; size: few; CDR3: CSATPGTSGRAYNEQFF; DNA: TGCAGCGCCACGCCGGGGACTAGCGGGAGGGCCTACAATGAGCAGTTCTTC
J: TRBJ2-2; D: -; V: TRBV10-2; size: few; CDR3: CASRDLGTYVWNTGELFF; DNA: TGCGCCAGCAGGGACTTGGGGACCTACGTCTGGAACACCGGGGAGCTGTTTTTT
J: TRBJ2-1; D: -; V: TRBV5-1; size: many; CDR3: CASSDSYNEQFF; DNA: TGTGCCTCTAGCGACTCCTACAATGAGCAGTTCTTC
J: TRBJ2-3; D: -; V: TRBV7-2; size: -; CDR3: CASSLASGYTDTQYF; DNA: TGTGCCAGCAGCTTAGCTAGCGGCTACACAGATACGCAGTATTTT
J: TRBJ1-4; D: TRBD1; V: TRBV5-1; size: many; CDR3: CASRRSTGGENEKLFF; DNA: TGCGCCAGCAGACGCTCCACAGGGGGCGAAAATGAAAAACTGTTTTTT
J: TRBJ2-2; D: TRBD2; V: TRBV6-2/TRBV6-3; size: few; CDR3: CASSYSSLAGVETGELFF; DNA: TGTGCCAGCAGTTACTCGTCACTAGCGGGAGTGGAGACCGGGGAGCTGTTTTTT
J: TRBJ2-1; D: TRBD2; V: TRBV4-1; size: -; CDR3: CASSQGASGRAMGNEQFF; DNA: TGCGCCAGCAGCCAAGGGGCTAGCGGGAGGGCAATGGGAAATGAGCAGTTCTTC
J: TRBJ2-3; D: TRBD1; V: TRBV5-1; size: few; CDR3: CASSSQTGTFSTDTQYF; DNA: TGCGCCAGCAGCTCCCAGACAGGGACATTCTCCACAGATACGCAGTATTTT
J: TRBJ2-3; D: TRBD2; V: TRBV7-2; size: few; CDR3: CASSVTSGGAGDTQYF; DNA: TGTGCCAGCAGCGTTACTAGCGGGGGGGCCGGGGATACGCAGTATTTT
J: TRBJ2-1; D: -; V: TRBV5-5; size: -; CDR3: CASSKNSGPYNEQFF; DNA: TGTGCCAGCAGCAAAAATAGCGGTCCATACAATGAGCAGTTCTTC
J: TRBJ1-5; D: TRBD1; V: TRBV7-2; size: -; CDR3: CAGSSGQGNQPQHF; DNA: TGTGCCGGCAGCTCGGGACAGGGCAATCAGCCCCAGCATTTT
J: TRBJ2-2; D: TRBD1; V: TRBV7-6; size: -; CDR3: CASSLDGQGALGELFF; DNA: TGTGCCAGCAGCTTAGACGGACAGGGGGCGCTTGGGGAGCTGTTTTTT
J: TRBJ2-7; D: TRBD1; V: TRBV6-1; size: -; CDR3: CASSEQGANYEQYF; DNA: TGTGCCAGCAGTGAACAGGGGGCGAACTACGAGCAGTACTTC
J: TRBJ1-2; D: TRBD1; V: TRBV12-3/TRBV12-4; size: -; CDR3: CASSLFLVGTDYGYTF; DNA: TGTGCCAGCAGTTTATTCCTTGTGGGGACAGACTATGGCTACACCTTC
J: TRBJ1-3; D: -; V: TRBV6-5; size: few; CDR3: CASSYGWGAGNTIYF; DNA: TGTGCCAGCAGTTACGGTTGGGGGGCTGGAAACACCATATATTTT
J: TRBJ2-3; D: -; V: TRBV5-8; size: -; CDR3: CASSLGRGPESTDTQYF; DNA: TGTGCCAGCAGCTTGGGCCGGGGGCCAGAGAGCACAGATACGCAGTATTTT
J: TRBJ2-5; D: -; V: TRBV18; size: many; CDR3: CASSQNQETQYF; DNA: TGTGCCAGCTCACAGAACCAAGAGACCCAGTACTTC
J: TRBJ2-3; D: -; V: TRBV6-5; size: few; CDR3: CASSLTQGLGTDTQYF; DNA: TGTGCCAGCAGTTTGACACAGGGCTTAGGCACAGATACGCAGTATTTT